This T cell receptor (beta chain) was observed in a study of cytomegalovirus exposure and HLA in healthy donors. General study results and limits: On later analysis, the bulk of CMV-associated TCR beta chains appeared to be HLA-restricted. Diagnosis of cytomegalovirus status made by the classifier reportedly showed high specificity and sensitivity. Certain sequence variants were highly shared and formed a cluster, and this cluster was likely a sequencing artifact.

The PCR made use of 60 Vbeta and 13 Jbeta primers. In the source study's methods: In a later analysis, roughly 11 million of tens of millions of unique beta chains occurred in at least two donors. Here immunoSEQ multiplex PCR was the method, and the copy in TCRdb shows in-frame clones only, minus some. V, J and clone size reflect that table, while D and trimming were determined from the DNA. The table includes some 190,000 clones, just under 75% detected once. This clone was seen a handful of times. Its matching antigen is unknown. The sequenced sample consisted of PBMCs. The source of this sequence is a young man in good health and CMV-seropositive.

The CDR3 coding sequence is TGTGCCAGCAGCTTAGGGCAGGGGGCGATTCGCTACGAGCAGTACTTC. The encoded protein is CASSLGQGAIRYEQYF. The chain is built from TRBV7-9 and TRBJ2-7, with TRBD1 matching 8 bases. The V gene end was trimmed by 1 base and the J gene end by 3 bases; junction bases not matched to a gene: 8. The CDR3 runs 16 residues. Germline V gives CDR1 SEHNR, CDR2 FQNEAQ (reference sequence).